This T cell receptor (beta chain) was obtained from a study of CD8 T cells in ankylosing spondylitis. TCRdb used MiXCR to reprocess the 5' RACE reads, holding one entry per CDR3 protein. The repertoire consists of some 800,000 distinct CDR3 sequences, with 12% occurring once and the leading ten covering about 0.5%. J gave up 0 bases and V 0 bases, and 12 bases lay outside the gene matches. The CDR3 has 21 amino acids. Germline values: CDR1 SGHTA, CDR2 FQGNSA. Concerning this clonotype: The antigen is not known.

Broader study findings: Relatively scarce in peripheral blood, disease-linked clones were CD8+. About 8 highly homologous variants made up a TCR beta motif, and this motif appeared characteristic of ankylosing spondylitis blood.

The specimen sequenced was blood, either unsorted or a sorted T cell fraction (not recorded which). The clonotype originates from a male donor with ankylosing spondylitis. This rearrangement joins TRBV7-2 to TRBJ2-3; 13 nucleotides match TRBD2. CDR3 region: CASSLAPTSGGVFSSTDTQYF. Here the CDR3 DNA reads TGTGCCAGCAGCTTAGCCCCCACTAGCGGGGGGGTATTTTCTAGCACAGATACGCAGTATTTT. Complete variable domain (other parts from reference TRBV7-2 and TRBJ2-3): GAGVSQSPSNKVTEKGKDVELRCDPISGHTALYWYRQSLGQGLEFLIYFQGNSAPDKSGLPSDRFSAERTGGSVSTLTIQRTQQEDSAVYLCASSLAPTSGGVFSSTDTQYFGPGTRLTVL.